This TCR beta chain was documented in a study of cytotoxic CD8 clonotypes in ibrutinib-treated CLL. This clone showed up just a few times. Assay used: immunoSEQ multiplex PCR; TCRdb lists only in-frame clones, some missing. In the table there are about 85,000 clones, around 75% of which are singletons. Trimming took 5 bases from V and 5 from J, leaving 16 bases between them. This CDR3 has 15 residues. Germline CDR1 reads SNHLY; CDR2 reads FYNNEI. This specimen was PBMCs, taken after 12 months of ibrutinib treatment. The receptor was isolated from a human donor with chronic lymphocytic leukemia. V is TRBV2 and J is TRBJ2-1; TRBD1 or TRBD2 may be the D gene (5 bases each). The CDR3 sequence is CASSFGTYSHNEQFF. The CDR3 coding sequence is TGTGCCAGCAGTTTCGGGACCTATTCCCACAATGAGCAGTTCTTC.